This T cell receptor beta chain was profiled in a study of early T cells in non-severe SARS-CoV-2 infection. The CDR3 contains 14 residues. Germline V lookup: CDR1 MNHNS, CDR2 SASEGT. V lost 2 bases, J lost 3 bases, and 11 bases lay in between. One entry per CDR3 protein results from TCRdb running MiXCR on the 5' RACE reads. Of 60,000 to 90,000 distinct CDR3 sequences listed, about a sixth are singletons. The sample was whole blood. The clonotype originates from an adult who was a healthcare worker with PCR-confirmed SARS-CoV-2 infection or an uninfected control (not recorded which). This chain joins TRBV6-1 and TRBJ2-7; D is unclear. The CDR3 DNA reads TGTGCCAGCAGTGAAATTAACAGTTACTACGAGCAGTACTTC. This sequence encodes CASSEINSYYEQYF.